These 30 T cell receptor beta chains originate from one sample sequenced in a study of early T cells in non-severe SARS-CoV-2 infection. TCRdb re-derived calls from the 5' RACE reads in MiXCR, one entry per CDR3 protein. The sample lists about 130,000 distinct CDR3 sequences; about 15% were seen once. Sample: whole blood. The receptors originated from an adult who was a healthcare worker with PCR-confirmed SARS-CoV-2 infection or an uninfected control (not recorded which).

The V call is TRBV3-1, the J call TRBJ1-4; a weak D match, TRBD1 (6 bases). The CDR3 has 15 residues. The germline V gene has CDR1 LGHDT and CDR2 YNNKEL (reference sequence). The V gene lost 2 bases and the J gene lost 7 bases, with 14 bases spanning the gap. In DNA form, the CDR3 reads TGTGCCAGCAGCCAAAGGGGGGGAGCGGGTGAAAAACTGTTTTTT. It codes for CASSQRGGAGEKLFF.

This clonotype was counted only a few times. The chain combines TRBV3-1 with TRBJ1-6; D not resolved. Germline V gives CDR1 LGHDT, CDR2 YNNKEL (reference sequence). The CDR3 contains 12 residues. V was trimmed by 1 base and J by 10 bases, leaving 5 bases between them. CDR3 residues: CASSQGRSPLHF. The CDR3 DNA follows: TGTGCCAGCAGCCAAGGGAGGTCACCCCTCCACTTT.

The chain carries TRBV7-6 and TRBJ1-3, with D maybe TRBD1 (5 bases). V was clipped by 4 bases and J by 6 bases, with 19 bases between them. The CDR3 is 16 amino acids. CDR1 is SGHVS and CDR2 is FNYEAQ in the germline V gene. The CDR3 nucleotides are TGTGCCAGCAGCTCCGGGACGCCGGGGAATCTAAACACCATATATTTT. Amino acid sequence: CASSSGTPGNLNTIYF.

The DNA of the CDR3 is TGTGCCAGTAGTCATCCGGGACAGCCCCCAGAGACCCAGTACTTC. Translation gives CASSHPGQPPETQYF. V and J are TRBV19 and TRBJ2-5; 7 bases map to TRBD1. The CDR3 contains 15 residues. Trimming cost V 5 bases and J 4 bases; bases outside gene matches: 10. Germline loops: CDR1 LNHDA, CDR2 SQIVND (reference sequence).

The J gene is TRBJ2-2, the V gene TRBV19, with D perhaps TRBD2 (6 bases). The ends were cut back, 0 bases at V and 7 bases at J, with 6 bases in the middle. Per the germline V gene, CDR1 is LNHDA and CDR2 is SQIVND (reference sequence). The CDR3 runs 13 residues. The CDR3 is CASSIEGLGELFF. The CDR3, as DNA: TGTGCCAGTAGTATAGAGGGACTCGGGGAGCTGTTTTTT.

The chain links TRBV7-9 to TRBJ1-1, with D unclear. The CDR3 totals 14 residues. V was clipped by 5 bases and J by 0 bases, with 10 bases between them. CDR1 and CDR2 from the germline V gene are SEHNR and FQNEAQ (reference sequence). In nucleotides, the CDR3 is TGTGCCAGCAGCAAAGGGAGCATGAACACTGAAGCTTTCTTT. Translating it yields CASSKGSMNTEAFF.

This clonotype was seen a few times. The chain uses TRBV29-1 and TRBJ2-1; TRBD2 is a possible D gene (6 bases). Deletions cut 6 bases from V and 0 bases from J, with 9 bases between. This CDR3 has 13 residues. Germline lookup yields CDR1 SQVTM and CDR2 ANQGSEA. In DNA, the CDR3 is TGCAGCGTCATGGGGGGCTCCTACAATGAGCAGTTCTTC. It codes for CSVMGGSYNEQFF.

This chain links TRBV19 with TRBJ2-5; 9 bases agree with TRBD1. There are 15 residues in the CDR3. Germline CDR1 reads LNHDA; CDR2 reads SQIVND (reference sequence). V dropped 4 bases and J dropped 0; count of bases not matched to a gene: 3. CDR3 protein: CASSTGTGYQETQYF. The DNA for the CDR3 is TGTGCCAGTAGTACCGGGACAGGGTACCAAGAGACCCAGTACTTC.

This sequence joins TRBV4-1 and TRBJ2-1, with D possibly TRBD2 on 6 matching bases. V was clipped by 1 base and J by 6 bases, with 22 bases between them. Germline V gene sequence: CDR1 MGHRA, CDR2 YSYEKL. CDR3 size: 18 residues. The CDR3 DNA is TGCGCCAGCAGCCAAGCCTTGGCTCGTGCCGGGGGAGGCAATGAGCAGTTCTTC. Its translation: CASSQALARAGGGNEQFF.

The V call is TRBV7-6, the J call TRBJ2-7; no clear D. Germline CDR1 is SGHVS and CDR2 is FNYEAQ. This CDR3 has 13 residues. Trimming removed 1 base at V and 6 bases at J, with 10 bases between. As DNA, the CDR3 is TGTGCCAGCAGCTTAGGACTGGACCGCGAGCAGTACTTC. Translated, it gives CASSLGLDREQYF.

The J gene is TRBJ1-1, the V gene TRBV5-6, with D possibly being TRBD1 (6 bases). From germline, CDR1 is SGHDT and CDR2 YYEEEE. The V and J ends lost 3 bases and 10 bases respectively, with 10 bases between them. The CDR3 has 11 residues. CDR3 in DNA: TGTGCCAGCAGCTCTACAGGGCCAGCTTTCTTT. The encoded protein is CASSSTGPAFF.

V and J are TRBV12-3 or TRBV12-4 and TRBJ1-2; D uncertain. The CDR3 consists of 13 residues. V lost 2 bases to trimming and J lost 7 bases, with 11 bases between them. CDR3 sequence: CASSLREGGGYTF. As DNA, the CDR3 is TGTGCCAGCAGTTTAAGGGAAGGCGGTGGCTACACCTTC.

The chain combines TRBV11-2 with TRBJ2-3; a possible D gene is TRBD2 (6 bases). The CDR3 has 15 residues. Trimming shortened V by 3 bases and J by 6 bases, and 16 bases separated the two germline ends. Germline V gene lookup returns CDR1 SGHAT and CDR2 FQNNGV. The CDR3 nucleotides are TGTGCCAGCAGCTTCGGACTACCACCGGCGGATACGCAGTATTTT. Protein: CASSFGLPPADTQYF.

This clonotype was detected only a few times. The V and J genes are TRBV24-1 and TRBJ2-3, with a possible D match to TRBD1 (6 bases). With 5 bases removed from V and 4 bases from J, the gap between germline ends came to 9 bases. Germline V gives CDR1 KGHDR, CDR2 SFDVKD. The CDR3 is made up of 13 amino acids. In DNA form, the CDR3 reads TGTGCCACCAGTGTAGGGGGTTCAGATACGCAGTATTTT. This codes for CATSVGGSDTQYF.

This clonotype was counted at least ten times. The chain uses TRBV24-1 and TRBJ1-1; 7 nucleotides line up with TRBD1. From germline, CDR1 is KGHDR and CDR2 SFDVKD. Trimming at V came to 0 bases and at J to 6 bases, leaving 12 bases not matched to a gene. The CDR3 spans 17 residues. In DNA, the CDR3 is TGTGCCACCAGTGATTTGCCCCTACAGGGGCTCTACCCTGAAGCTTTCTTT. As protein: CATSDLPLQGLYPEAFF.

This clonotype was observed a few times. The chain couples TRBV19 to TRBJ1-4; D is undetermined. Trimming took off 3 bases at V and 4 bases at J, with 9 bases between the two ends. From germline, CDR1 is LNHDA and CDR2 SQIVND (reference sequence). The CDR3 has 14 residues. CDR3 sequence (DNA): TGTGCCAGTAGTATCCCCCGTGTTAATGAAAAACTGTTTTTT. As protein: CASSIPRVNEKLFF.

This clonotype has ten or more counts. The chain joins TRBV12-3 or TRBV12-4 to TRBJ2-5, with TRBD2 as a possible D gene (6 bases). Trimming cost V 4 bases and J 6 bases, with 21 bases left between them. The CDR3 extends over 16 amino acids. DNA for the CDR3: TGTGCCAGCAGTTCAAGCCGGGGGTCCAAAGGAAAGACCCAGTACTTC. Translation: CASSSSRGSKGKTQYF.

This clonotype has a handful of counts. The chain links TRBV6-2 or TRBV6-3 to TRBJ2-7; 8 nucleotides align to TRBD2. After removal of 4 bases from V and 4 bases from J, the junction contained 9 bases not matched to a gene. Germline lookup yields CDR1 MNHEY and CDR2 SVGEGT. The CDR3 totals 15 residues. As DNA, the CDR3 is TGTGCCAGCAGTTCCCTCCGGGAGGGGGAATACGAGCAGTACTTC. Amino acid sequence: CASSSLREGEYEQYF.

The chain couples TRBV5-4 to TRBJ2-5; the D gene is possibly TRBD2 (5 bases). CDR1 SGHNT and CDR2 YYREEE come from the germline V gene (reference sequence). This CDR3 spans 14 amino acids. The V end lost 2 bases, the J end lost 2 bases, and 10 bases lay between the germline ends. The CDR3 protein is CASSLSPGQETQYF. The CDR3, as DNA: TGTGCCAGCAGCTTATCTCCGGGACAAGAGACCCAGTACTTC.

This clonotype was picked up a small number of times. The genes are TRBV10-3 and TRBJ2-3; D unresolved. CDR1 ENHRY and CDR2 SYGVKD come from the germline V gene. Deletions cut 0 bases from V and 5 bases from J, with 3 bases between. This CDR3 has 12 amino acids. CDR3 coding DNA: TGTGCCATCAGTGAGTCCGAAGATACGCAGTATTTT. It is translated as CAISESEDTQYF.

The chain couples TRBV6-1 to TRBJ2-7; no reliable D call. There are 13 residues in the CDR3. Looked up from germline, CDR1 is MNHNS and CDR2 is SASEGT. The CDR3 spells CTIDRDYSYEQYF. Here the CDR3 DNA reads TGTACCATCGATCGTGATTACTCCTACGAGCAGTACTTC.

This clonotype has a handful of counts. The chain employs TRBV4-1 and TRBJ2-1; D might be TRBD1 or TRBD2, each matching 5 bases. The V gene lost 8 bases and the J gene lost 1 base, with 18 bases spanning the gap. Germline V gene data show CDR1 as MGHRA and CDR2 as YSYEKL. The CDR3 extends over 16 amino acids. CDR3 bases: TGCGCCAGCGGTCAACTCGGGACGGTGTCCTACAATGAGCAGTTCTTC. It specifies CASGQLGTVSYNEQFF.

The sample holds a few counts of this clonotype. The rearrangement joins TRBV19 to TRBJ2-7, with D unclear. Looked up from germline, CDR1 is LNHDA and CDR2 is SQIVND (reference sequence). This CDR3 is built from 14 residues. The germline V and J ends were trimmed by 1 base and 2 bases, with 9 bases remaining between them. CDR3 nucleotide sequence: TGTGCCAGTAGTATAGGTCCGGCACCCTACGAGCAGTACTTC. This codes for CASSIGPAPYEQYF.

This clonotype was detected a few times. J is TRBJ2-1 and V is TRBV7-9; possibly TRBD2 for D (6 bases). V lost 9 bases to trimming and J lost 2 bases, with 17 bases between them. Germline lookup yields CDR1 SEHNR and CDR2 FQNEAQ (reference sequence). The CDR3 is made up of 15 amino acids. The CDR3 loop reads CARRTREVAYNEQFF. Written as DNA, the CDR3 is TGTGCCAGGAGAACTAGGGAGGTCGCCTACAATGAGCAGTTCTTC.

This chain connects TRBV11-2 to TRBJ2-6, with D hard to call. The CDR3 runs 15 residues. The germline V gene encodes CDR1 SGHAT and CDR2 FQNNGV. V shed 1 base and J shed 4 bases, with 8 bases lying between them. DNA of the CDR3: TGTGCCAGCAGCTTAGGACAAACGGGGGCCAACGTCCTGACTTTC. Amino acid sequence: CASSLGQTGANVLTF.

The chain joins TRBV2 to TRBJ2-1, with 9 bases lining up with TRBD1. The CDR3 contains 15 residues. Germline loops: CDR1 SNHLY, CDR2 FYNNEI. The CDR3 sequence is CGCQQYRTGDNEQFF. CDR3 coding DNA: TGTGGGTGCCAGCAGTACCGGACAGGGGACAATGAGCAGTTCTTC.

J is TRBJ2-2 and V is TRBV7-6; the D gene is possibly TRBD2 (6 bases). Trimming left V 1 base short and J 5 bases short, with 11 bases between. The CDR3 loop spans 15 amino acids. Germline V CDR1 and CDR2: SGHVS, FNYEAQ. The chain's CDR3 is CASSLGREGTGELFF. CDR3 nucleotide sequence: TGTGCCAGCAGCTTAGGGCGGGAAGGGACCGGGGAGCTGTTTTTT.

The CDR3 here is CASSPQVLAGGPTDTQYF. CDR3 sequence (DNA): TGTGCCAGCTCACCCCAGGTTTTAGCGGGGGGGCCAACAGATACGCAGTATTTT. The rearrangement uses TRBV18 and TRBJ2-3; TRBD2 matches at 11 bases. The CDR3 sequence is 18 residues long. V was clipped by 3 bases and J by 3 bases; unmatched bases: 11. From germline, CDR1 is KGHSH and CDR2 LQKENI.

By frequency in the sample, this clonotype is medium-sized. The chain is built from TRBV27 and TRBJ1-2, with D perhaps TRBD1 (6 bases). The CDR3 totals 13 residues. Between the trimmed V and J ends, which lost 3 bases and 4 bases, there was a span of 9 bases. Germline CDR1 MNHEY, CDR2 SMNVEV (reference sequence). The CDR3 protein is CASSLGASYGYTF. The CDR3 region has the DNA TGTGCCAGCAGTTTGGGGGCGTCCTATGGCTACACCTTC.

The chain couples TRBV11-3 to TRBJ2-3; weak D call: TRBD1 (6 bases). The CDR3 has 14 amino acids. Germline V lookup: CDR1 SGHNT, CDR2 YENEEA. V was shortened by 2 bases and J by 4 bases, with 10 bases between the two germline ends. The CDR3 sequence: CASSLQGNSDTQYF. In DNA, the CDR3 is TGTGCCAGCAGCTTACAGGGGAATTCAGATACGCAGTATTTT.